A selection of T cell receptor beta chains follows, all from one sample in a study of blood T cell repertoires in COVID-19. Data came from immunoSEQ multiplex PCR; TCRdb stores just in-frame clones and leaves some out. Counted here are 200,000 to 250,000 clones, 88% occurring once; the ten biggest clones make up roughly 1.5%. Sequencing used peripheral blood. These receptors all come from a man younger than 30 with active or convalescent COVID-19. CDR3s include the opening cysteine and the closing phenylalanine or tryptophan. Fields, in order: J gene, V gene, D gene, clone size, CDR3 protein, CDR3 DNA. A D gene is named only where the DNA matches it firmly. Size values are once, few and many counts, or a class for expanded clones, and some rows have none.

J gene: TRBJ2-1
V gene: TRBV9
D gene: NA
clone size: few
CDR3 protein: CASSPHHQQGNEQFF
CDR3 DNA: TGTGCCAGCAGCCCCCACCACCAACAGGGCAATGAGCAGTTCTTC

J gene: TRBJ2-2
V gene: TRBV6-4
D gene: NA
clone size: few
CDR3 protein: CASSDSRQGNTGELFF
CDR3 DNA: TGTGCCAGCAGTGACTCTAGGCAGGGGAACACCGGGGAGCTGTTTTTT

J gene: TRBJ2-7
V gene: TRBV5-1
D gene: TRBD2
clone size: once
CDR3 protein: CASSLGLAGETGEQYF
CDR3 DNA: TGCGCCAGCAGCTTGGGTCTAGCGGGAGAGACCGGCGAGCAGTACTTC

J gene: TRBJ1-4
V gene: TRBV28
D gene: NA
clone size: NA
CDR3 protein: CASSIQLRRDEKLFF
CDR3 DNA: TGTGCCAGCAGTATACAGCTCCGAAGAGACGAAAAACTGTTTTTT

J gene: TRBJ1-4
V gene: TRBV5-6
D gene: TRBD1
clone size: NA
CDR3 protein: CASSPGQGYEKLFF
CDR3 DNA: TGTGCCAGCAGCCCCGGACAGGGCTATGAAAAACTGTTTTTT

J gene: TRBJ2-3
V gene: TRBV11-2
D gene: NA
clone size: NA
CDR3 protein: CASSERGKADTQYF
CDR3 DNA: TGTGCCAGCAGCGAAAGAGGCAAGGCAGATACGCAGTATTTT

J gene: TRBJ2-1
V gene: TRBV10-1
D gene: TRBD2
clone size: NA
CDR3 protein: CASSSSGRPYNEQFF
CDR3 DNA: TGCGCCAGCAGTTCTAGCGGGAGGCCCTACAATGAGCAGTTCTTC

J gene: TRBJ2-5
V gene: TRBV5-1
D gene: NA
clone size: NA
CDR3 protein: CASRLRGSQETQYF
CDR3 DNA: TGCGCCAGCAGGTTAAGGGGAAGCCAAGAGACCCAGTACTTC

J gene: TRBJ2-7
V gene: TRBV28
D gene: NA
clone size: NA
CDR3 protein: CASSSEAAPPYEQYF
CDR3 DNA: TGTGCCAGCAGTTCCGAAGCGGCACCACCCTACGAGCAGTACTTC

J gene: TRBJ1-4
V gene: TRBV6-5
D gene: NA
clone size: NA
CDR3 protein: CASKRGNREKLFF
CDR3 DNA: TGTGCCAGCAAGCGGGGGAATCGTGAAAAACTGTTTTTT

J gene: TRBJ2-3
V gene: TRBV9
D gene: NA
clone size: NA
CDR3 protein: CASSVERDTQYF
CDR3 DNA: TGTGCCAGCAGCGTAGAACGGGATACGCAGTATTTT

J gene: TRBJ2-7
V gene: TRBV5-1
D gene: TRBD1
clone size: NA
CDR3 protein: CASSFDRDEQYF
CDR3 DNA: TGCGCCAGCAGCTTCGACAGGGACGAGCAGTACTTC

J gene: TRBJ1-6
V gene: TRBV9
D gene: NA
clone size: NA
CDR3 protein: CASSAAGGPRGNSPLHF
CDR3 DNA: TGTGCCAGCAGCGCAGCGGGAGGACCCCGGGGCAATTCACCCCTCCACTTT

J gene: TRBJ2-5
V gene: TRBV18
D gene: NA
clone size: NA
CDR3 protein: CASSPLQETQYF
CDR3 DNA: TGTGCCAGCTCACCCTTGCAAGAGACCCAGTACTTC

J gene: TRBJ2-1
V gene: TRBV7-6
D gene: TRBD2
clone size: once
CDR3 protein: CASSPTSVDSYNEQFF
CDR3 DNA: TGTGCCAGCAGCCCTACTAGCGTTGACTCCTACAATGAGCAGTTCTTC

J gene: TRBJ2-2
V gene: TRBV13
D gene: NA
clone size: NA
CDR3 protein: CASSPRGPVTGELFF
CDR3 DNA: TGTGCCAGCAGCCCCAGGGGTCCGGTCACCGGGGAGCTGTTTTTT

J gene: TRBJ1-6
V gene: TRBV7-6
D gene: NA
clone size: NA
CDR3 protein: CASSLRTAPSGDSPLHF
CDR3 DNA: TGTGCCAGCAGCTTGAGGACAGCCCCCTCTGGAGATTCACCCCTCCACTTT

J gene: TRBJ1-2
V gene: TRBV12-3/TRBV12-4
D gene: TRBD1
clone size: NA
CDR3 protein: CASSPDRVRGYTF
CDR3 DNA: TGTGCCAGCAGTCCGGACAGGGTCAGGGGCTACACCTTC

J gene: TRBJ2-7
V gene: TRBV2
D gene: NA
clone size: NA
CDR3 protein: CASSERSYEQYF
CDR3 DNA: TGTGCCAGCAGTGAACGCTCCTACGAGCAGTACTTC

J gene: TRBJ2-7
V gene: TRBV4-3
D gene: NA
clone size: NA
CDR3 protein: CASSQVVRNSYEQYF
CDR3 DNA: TGCGCCAGCAGCCAAGTTGTCAGGAACTCCTACGAGCAGTACTTC

J gene: TRBJ2-7
V gene: TRBV14
D gene: NA
clone size: NA
CDR3 protein: CASSLEALEQYF
CDR3 DNA: TGTGCCAGCAGCCTTGAGGCCCTCGAGCAGTACTTC

J gene: TRBJ1-2
V gene: TRBV3-1/TRBV3-2
D gene: NA
clone size: few
CDR3 protein: CASSRGTSNYGYTF
CDR3 DNA: TGTGCCAGCAGCCGCGGCACTAGCAACTATGGCTACACCTTC

J gene: TRBJ2-1
V gene: TRBV19
D gene: TRBD2
clone size: NA
CDR3 protein: CASQTALAGGYNEQFF
CDR3 DNA: TGTGCCAGCCAGACCGCTCTGGCGGGAGGTTACAATGAGCAGTTCTTC

J gene: TRBJ2-7
V gene: TRBV10-3
D gene: TRBD1
clone size: NA
CDR3 protein: CAIRGQVAYEQYF
CDR3 DNA: TGTGCCATCAGAGGACAGGTAGCCTACGAGCAGTACTTC

J gene: TRBJ2-4
V gene: TRBV3-1/TRBV3-2
D gene: NA
clone size: NA
CDR3 protein: CASSQALGLPPYF
CDR3 DNA: TGTGCCAGCAGCCAAGCTCTCGGACTTCCCCCGTACTTC

J gene: TRBJ2-5
V gene: TRBV27
D gene: TRBD2
clone size: few
CDR3 protein: CASSPYRTSVTETQYF
CDR3 DNA: TGTGCCAGCAGTCCCTATCGGACTAGCGTAACCGAGACCCAGTACTTC

J gene: TRBJ1-5
V gene: TRBV6-5
D gene: TRBD1
clone size: NA
CDR3 protein: CASSSTRQGSNQPQHF
CDR3 DNA: TGTGCCAGCAGTTCGACTCGACAGGGGAGCAATCAGCCCCAGCATTTT

J gene: TRBJ1-1
V gene: TRBV2
D gene: NA
clone size: NA
CDR3 protein: CASSEQGTLNTEAFF
CDR3 DNA: TGTGCCAGCAGTGAACAGGGGACCCTGAACACTGAAGCTTTCTTT

J gene: TRBJ2-2
V gene: TRBV7-3
D gene: TRBD1
clone size: NA
CDR3 protein: CASSIPGQGASGELFF
CDR3 DNA: TGTGCCAGCAGCATACCGGGACAGGGAGCGTCCGGGGAGCTGTTTTTT

J gene: TRBJ2-2
V gene: TRBV19
D gene: NA
clone size: NA
CDR3 protein: CASSIPGFTGELFF
CDR3 DNA: TGTGCCAGTAGTATTCCAGGATTCACCGGGGAGCTGTTTTTT

J gene: TRBJ2-1
V gene: TRBV28
D gene: NA
clone size: NA
CDR3 protein: CASSSMPQSYNEQFF
CDR3 DNA: TGTGCCAGCTCATCTATGCCGCAATCCTACAATGAGCAGTTCTTC

J gene: TRBJ2-1
V gene: TRBV14
D gene: TRBD2
clone size: NA
CDR3 protein: CASSQDITSVSYNEQFF
CDR3 DNA: TGTGCCAGCAGCCAAGACATTACTAGCGTCTCCTACAATGAGCAGTTCTTC

J gene: TRBJ2-7
V gene: TRBV11-2
D gene: TRBD2
clone size: NA
CDR3 protein: CASSFSGRPPYEQYF
CDR3 DNA: TGTGCCAGCAGCTTTAGCGGGAGGCCCCCCTACGAGCAGTACTTC

J gene: TRBJ1-2
V gene: TRBV6-5
D gene: NA
clone size: NA
CDR3 protein: CASSFQMTNYGYTF
CDR3 DNA: TGTGCCAGCAGTTTCCAGATGACTAACTATGGCTACACCTTC

J gene: TRBJ2-3
V gene: TRBV5-1
D gene: TRBD2
clone size: NA
CDR3 protein: CASSLSAGVVDTQYF
CDR3 DNA: TGCGCCAGCAGCTTGTCAGCGGGAGTTGTAGATACGCAGTATTTT

J gene: TRBJ2-7
V gene: TRBV18
D gene: TRBD1
clone size: NA
CDR3 protein: CASSLGQVNYEQYF
CDR3 DNA: TGTGCCAGCTCGCTGGGACAGGTGAACTACGAGCAGTACTTC